A selection of T cell receptor beta chains follows, all from one sample in a study of CD8 T cells in ankylosing spondylitis. TCRdb re-analysed the 5' RACE reads in MiXCR, keeping a single row per CDR3 protein. Seen here are 150,000 to 200,000 distinct CDR3 sequences, 10% to 15% observed once, and the top ten hold 9.5% to 12%. Sequences were obtained from blood, either unsorted or a sorted T cell fraction (not recorded which). These receptors originate from a female donor with ankylosing spondylitis or in good health (not recorded which). Each CDR3 is given with its conserved first and last residue. The D gene is left open where the match is weak. The size entry is marked missing in some rows and otherwise reads once, few, many or a size class.

D gene,J gene,clone size,V gene,CDR3 DNA,CDR3 protein
TRBD2,TRBJ2-1,few,TRBV7-2,TGTGCCAGCAGCACGGGACTAGCGGGAGTCGTTGAGCAGTTCTTC,CASSTGLAGVVEQFF
.,TRBJ1-5,few,TRBV15,TGTGCCACCAGCAGAGATTTGGGGGCCTATCAGCCCCAGCATTTT,CATSRDLGAYQPQHF
TRBD2,TRBJ2-7,many,TRBV24-1,TGTGCCACCAGTGCTCGCGGGAGGTCCCACGAGCAGTACTTC,CATSARGRSHEQYF
TRBD2,TRBJ2-1,many,TRBV11-2,TGTGCCAGCAGCTTAGGACTAGCGGGAGGGGTCTCCTACAATGAGCAGTTCTTC,CASSLGLAGGVSYNEQFF
.,TRBJ1-2,many,TRBV28,TGTGCCAGCACTCAGGTGCCCTATGGCTACACCTTC,CASTQVPYGYTF
TRBD1,TRBJ2-7,many,TRBV12-3/TRBV12-4,TGTGCCAGCAGTTTATCGACAGGGGGCCCCTCCTACGAGCAGTACTTC,CASSLSTGGPSYEQYF
.,TRBJ2-1,many,TRBV4-1,TGCGCCAGCAGCCACCTAGGGCGCGGAGGCCAATACAATGAGCAGTTCTTC,CASSHLGRGGQYNEQFF
TRBD2,TRBJ2-1,many,TRBV5-1,TGCGCCAGCAGCTTGGATAGCGGGAGGTTCGATGAGCAGTTCTTC,CASSLDSGRFDEQFF
.,TRBJ2-2,few,TRBV5-1,TGCGTCAGCAGTCTTGGGGGCAGCCCATCCGGGGAGCTGTTTTTT,CVSSLGGSPSGELFF
TRBD1,TRBJ1-4,many,TRBV5-1,TGCGCCAGCAGCTTGGTGGCAGGGGGAACTGAAAAACTGTTTTTT,CASSLVAGGTEKLFF
.,TRBJ2-6,.,TRBV20-1,TGCAGTGCTAGCGCAGGGTCTGGGGCCAACGTCCTGACTTTC,CSASAGSGANVLTF
TRBD1,TRBJ1-3,many,TRBV7-6,TGTGCCAGCAGCACCAATCCCCTGGGACAGGGGAAAGGAAACACCATATATTTT,CASSTNPLGQGKGNTIYF
.,TRBJ2-1,many,TRBV5-8,TGTGCCAGCAGCTTGGTTACAGGTTACAATGAGCAGTTCTTC,CASSLVTGYNEQFF
TRBD1,TRBJ2-5,many,TRBV28,TGTGCCAGCAGTCCAAGGGGGCCAGGAGAGACCCAGTACTTC,CASSPRGPGETQYF
TRBD1,TRBJ1-4,few,TRBV20-1,TGCAGTGCTAGGGACAGGTGGAATGAAAAACTGTTTTTT,CSARDRWNEKLFF
.,TRBJ2-5,.,TRBV6-2/TRBV6-3,TGTGCCAGCAGGTCCTGGGGGACGAACCTGAATTTAGAGCGGACCCAAGAGACCCAGTACTTC,CASRSWGTNLNLERTQETQYF
.,TRBJ2-1,many,TRBV24-1,TGTGCCACCAGTGATTTACGAGGGCAGTTCTTC,CATSDLRGQFF
.,TRBJ2-5,many,TRBV20-1,TGCAGTGCTACCCGGGAAAAAGAGACCCAGTACTTC,CSATREKETQYF
.,TRBJ2-1,few,TRBV18,TGTGCCAGCTCACCACAACAGGAGGTCTACAATGAGCAGTTCTTC,CASSPQQEVYNEQFF
TRBD1,TRBJ2-1,many,TRBV6-2/TRBV6-3,TGTGCCAGCAGCACCGGGACAGGGGTTAGAAAGTACAATGAGCAGTTCTTC,CASSTGTGVRKYNEQFF
TRBD1,TRBJ2-3,many,TRBV20-1,TGCAACAAAACGGGGGACAGGGAGGCAGATACGCAGTATTTT,CNKTGDREADTQYF
TRBD1,TRBJ1-6,few,TRBV12-3/TRBV12-4,TGTGCCAGCAGTTTAACCTCTTTATGGGACAGAGGGAATTCACCCCTCCACTTT,CASSLTSLWDRGNSPLHF
.,TRBJ1-1,.,TRBV20-1,TGCAGTGCTAGAGCCTTACAGGGCAGGACTAAAGCTTTCTTT,CSARALQGRTKAFF
.,TRBJ1-3,.,TRBV18,TGTGCCAGCTCACCACCGAGACACAGCTCTGGAAACACCATATATTTT,CASSPPRHSSGNTIYF
TRBD2,TRBJ2-1,.,TRBV20-1,TGCAGTGCTAGAGACCCGACCGGGGCGGGAGTCCGCAATGAGCAGTTCTTC,CSARDPTGAGVRNEQFF
.,TRBJ2-1,many,TRBV5-1,TGCGCCAGCAGCTCCCCAGAGCAGCGAGCTAACCAAAACGCCTACAATGAGCAGTTCTTC,CASSSPEQRANQNAYNEQFF
.,TRBJ2-5,few,TRBV3-1,TGTGCCAGCAGCCAAAATCGACAAGAGACCCAGTACTTC,CASSQNRQETQYF
.,TRBJ2-2,.,TRBV7-8,TGTGCCAGCAGCGTCAGGGCCGGGGAGCTGTTTTTT,CASSVRAGELFF
.,TRBJ2-5,.,TRBV5-6,TGTGCCAGCAGCTTGGGGCGAGGACGCTTAGGGGCCCAGTACTTC,CASSLGRGRLGAQYF
TRBD1,TRBJ2-5,.,TRBV2,TGTGCCAGCAGCCTCCGGGACAGGGGGCCAGAGACCCAGTACTTC,CASSLRDRGPETQYF
.,TRBJ2-5,.,TRBV6-2/TRBV6-3,TGTGCCAGCAGTTACGGGGATCGGAACGCTGAGACCCAGTACTTC,CASSYGDRNAETQYF
.,TRBJ1-5,many,TRBV12-3/TRBV12-4,TGTGCCAGCAGTTTAGGAGGGTACAATCAGCCCCAGCATTTT,CASSLGGYNQPQHF
.,TRBJ1-5,many,TRBV7-9,TGTGCCAGCAGCTTAGGCAGGGTAAATCAGCCCCAGCATTTT,CASSLGRVNQPQHF